This T cell receptor beta chain is from a study of OX40 agonist ivuxolimab in advanced cancers. Generated by immunoSEQ multiplex PCR, the TCRdb table keeps only in-frame clones and is missing some. Here the sample spans approximately 70,000 clones, roughly four fifths being singletons. In this sample, this clone turned up a few times. The ends were cut back, 8 bases at V and 7 bases at J, with 15 bases in the middle. Germline CDR1 reads MNHNS; CDR2 reads SASEGT. The CDR3 covers 12 residues. This specimen was CD4+ or CD8+ T cells sorted from blood, taken in a trial of the OX40 agonist ivuxolimab. The J gene is TRBJ2-7, the V gene TRBV6-1; the D call may be TRBD1 or TRBD2 (5 bases each). This TCR was recovered from an adult with an advanced solid tumor such as melanoma, head and neck, liver or kidney cancer. The CDR3 loop is CASLRGTLEQYF. CDR3 in DNA: TGTGCCAGCCTACGGGGCACACTTGAGCAGTACTTC.